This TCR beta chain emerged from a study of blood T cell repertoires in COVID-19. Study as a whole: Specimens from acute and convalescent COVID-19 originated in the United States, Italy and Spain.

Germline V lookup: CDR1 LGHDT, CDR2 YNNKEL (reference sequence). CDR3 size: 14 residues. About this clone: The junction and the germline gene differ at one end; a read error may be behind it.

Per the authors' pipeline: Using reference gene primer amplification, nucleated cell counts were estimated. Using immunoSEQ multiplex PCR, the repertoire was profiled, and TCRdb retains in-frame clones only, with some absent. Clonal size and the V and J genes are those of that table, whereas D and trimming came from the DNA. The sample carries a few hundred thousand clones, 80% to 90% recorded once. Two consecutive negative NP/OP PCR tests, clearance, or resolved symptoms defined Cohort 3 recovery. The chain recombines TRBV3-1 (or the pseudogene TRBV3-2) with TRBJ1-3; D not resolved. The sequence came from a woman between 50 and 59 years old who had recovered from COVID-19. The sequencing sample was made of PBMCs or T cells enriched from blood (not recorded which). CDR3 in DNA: TGTGCCAGCAGTCAAATTTTCTCTGGAGACACCATATATTTT. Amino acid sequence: CASSQIFSGDTIYF.